This T cell receptor beta chain was captured in a study of blood T cells in healthy people across ages. Germline V lookup: CDR1 SGHRS, CDR2 YFSETQ. This CDR3 region has 15 residues. The ends were cut back, 5 bases at V and 2 bases at J, with 16 bases in the middle. This clonotype was observed a handful of times. Caucasian individuals from Russia who were healthy and aged about 6 to 95 acted as donors. A sample-barcoded 5' primer and a J-beta primer mix were used in a second PCR of roughly 6 to 11 cycles. TCRdb itself ran the 5' RACE reads through MiXCR, one entry per CDR3 protein. The sample gives 650,000 to 1,000,000 distinct CDR3 sequences, roughly 40% of which show up once; around 13% is in the top ten.

Sequenced sample: blood. The chain links TRBV5-1 to TRBJ1-2; D gene unclear. This TCR came from a man aged 18 to 29 in good health. This chain's CDR3 is CASRGPRPTNYGYTF. Here the CDR3 DNA reads TGCGCCAGCAGGGGTCCCAGGCCGACAAACTATGGCTACACCTTC.